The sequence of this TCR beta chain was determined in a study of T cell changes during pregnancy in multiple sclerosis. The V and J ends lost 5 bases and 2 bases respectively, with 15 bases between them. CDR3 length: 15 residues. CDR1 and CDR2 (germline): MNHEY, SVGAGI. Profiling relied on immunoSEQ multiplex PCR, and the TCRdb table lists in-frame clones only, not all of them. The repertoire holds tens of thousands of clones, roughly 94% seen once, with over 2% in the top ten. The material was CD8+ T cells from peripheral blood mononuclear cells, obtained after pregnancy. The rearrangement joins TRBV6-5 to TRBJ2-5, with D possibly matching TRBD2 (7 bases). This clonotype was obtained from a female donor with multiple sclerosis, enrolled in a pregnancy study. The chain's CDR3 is CASSPGGGGQETQYF. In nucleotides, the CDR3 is TGTGCCAGCAGTCCCGGGGGAGGGGGGCAAGAGACCCAGTACTTC.